The 19 T cell receptor beta chains below come from one sample, sequenced in a study of breast tumors, draining lymph nodes, adjacent tissues. MiXCR, applied by TCRdb to the multiplex PCR reads, yields one record per CDR3 protein. The repertoire includes about 15,000 distinct CDR3 sequences, approximately 55% of them detected once, and roughly 15% sits in the top ten. The sequencing input was tumor-adjacent breast tissue. The receptors stem from a female donor with breast cancer. Some clones in this sample may be carry-over from other donors' samples.

This clonotype occurred many times. The rearrangement links TRBV29-1 to TRBJ2-2; 9 bases are a match to TRBD2. The CDR3 covers 13 residues. Per germline, CDR1 SQVTM and CDR2 ANQGSEA. V was pared by 6 bases and J by 8 bases, with 7 bases of the junction left unmatched. The CDR3: CSVAVAGAGELFF. The CDR3 DNA sequence: TGCAGCGTGGCGGTAGCGGGAGCAGGGGAGCTGTTTTTT.

This clonotype has a handful of counts. The chain links TRBV6-5 to TRBJ1-1; tentatively, D is TRBD1 (6 bases). V was clipped by 5 bases and J by 1 base, with 8 bases between them. This CDR3 is built from 13 residues. Per the germline V gene, CDR1 is MNHEY and CDR2 is SVGAGI. The CDR3 sequence: CASSRGGNTEAFF. The CDR3 region has the DNA TGTGCCAGCAGTAGGGGGGGGAACACTGAAGCTTTCTTT.

Points on this clonotype: One end of the junction is discordant with germline, which a read error may explain. J is TRBJ2-7 and V is TRBV6-6, with D possibly called TRBD1 or TRBD2 (5 bases each). CDR1 is MNHNY and CDR2 is SVGAGI in the germline V gene (reference sequence). There are 15 residues in the CDR3. CDR3 DNA: TGTGCCGGCAGTTTCTCCCGGGACCTGGGCTACGAGCAGTACTTC. Its protein product is CAGSFSRDLGYEQYF.

This clonotype was seen repeatedly, ten times or more. The CDR3 is CASSQSRGGPQHF. As DNA, the CDR3 is TGTGCCAGCAGCCAAAGCCGGGGTGGGCCCCAGCATTTT. V usage is TRBV3-1 and J usage is TRBJ1-5; D uncertain. Trimming shortened V by 2 bases and J by 9 bases, and 11 bases separated the two germline ends. Germline CDR1 and CDR2: LGHDT and YNNKEL (reference sequence). The CDR3 runs to 13 residues.

The chain joins TRBV11-3 to TRBJ2-7; the match to TRBD2 covers 10 bases. CDR3 length: 14 amino acids. J lost 2 bases, V lost 2 bases, and 0 bases had no gene match. Germline V CDR1 and CDR2: SGHNT, YENEEA. The DNA for the CDR3 is TGTGCCAGCAGCTTAACTAGCGGGGCCTACGAGCAGTACTTC. Protein: CASSLTSGAYEQYF. Looking up the rest from reference TRBV11-3 and TRBJ2-7 gives the full variable domain: EAGVVQSPRYKIIEKKQPVAFWCNPISGHNTLYWYLQNLGQGPELLIRYENEEAVDDSQLPKDRFSAERLKGVDSTLKIQPAELGDSAVYLCASSLTSGAYEQYFGPGTRLTVT.

This clonotype has at least ten counts. The chain has TRBV6-2 or TRBV6-3 and TRBJ2-7; no clear D. CDR1 and CDR2 (germline): MNHEY, SVGEGT. The CDR3 is 13 amino acids. Trimming cost V 5 bases and J 6 bases, with 14 bases left between them. CDR3 loop: CASSPGSVSEQYF. The CDR3 bases are TGTGCCAGCAGTCCTGGCAGCGTCTCCGAGCAGTACTTC.

This clonotype has just a few counts. At one end, the junction sequence differs from germline, possibly due to a read error. The rearrangement links TRBV12-3 or TRBV12-4 to TRBJ2-7; D may match TRBD1 or TRBD2 (5 bases each). This CDR3 is built from 14 residues. The CDR3 DNA follows: TGCGCCAGCAGGTTCGGACATAGCGCCTACGAGCAGTACTTC. Translation gives CASRFGHSAYEQYF.

This clonotype was recorded once. V gene TRBV2 combines with J gene TRBJ2-7, with 9 bases aligning to TRBD1. Germline V lookup: CDR1 SNHLY, CDR2 FYNNEI. With 6 bases clipped from V and 5 bases from J, the junction kept 8 bases outside the gene matches. The CDR3 is 14 residues long. The DNA of the CDR3 is TGTGCCAGCAGCCGGGACAGGGTCCCCAACGAGCAGTACTTC. It codes for CASSRDRVPNEQYF.

V is TRBV20-1 and J is TRBJ1-2; 8 bases are shared with TRBD1. Germline V lookup: CDR1 DFQATT, CDR2 SNEGSKA (reference sequence). The CDR3 extends over 13 amino acids. The trim removed 6 bases at V and 2 bases at J, leaving 5 bases unmatched. CDR3 sequence: CSAGAGGNYGYTF. CDR3 nucleotides: TGCAGTGCGGGTGCAGGGGGCAACTATGGCTACACCTTC.

The rearrangement joins TRBV19 to TRBJ2-1, with D unclear. Germline values: CDR1 LNHDA, CDR2 SQIVND (reference sequence). This CDR3 is built from 15 residues. Trimming pared 1 base from V and 5 bases from J, leaving 12 bases between. The CDR3 sequence is CASSIGALEHNEQFF. The CDR3 region has the DNA TGTGCCAGTAGTATAGGAGCACTGGAACACAATGAGCAGTTCTTC. The entire variable domain, with the rest obtained from reference TRBV19 and TRBJ2-1, is as follows: DGGITQSPKYLFRKEGQNVTLSCEQNLNHDAMYWYRQDPGQGLRLIYYSQIVNDFQKGDIAEGYSVSREKKESFPLTVTSAQKNPTAFYLCASSIGALEHNEQFFGPGTRLTVL.

This clonotype was found many times. V and J are TRBV30 and TRBJ2-2; 7 bases align to TRBD2. Per the germline V gene, CDR1 is GTSNPN and CDR2 is SVGIG (reference sequence). This CDR3 spans 13 amino acids. Germline trimming cut 6 bases from V and 3 bases from J; bases unmatched to any gene: 4. The CDR3 reads CACRDYYTGELFF. The CDR3 DNA is TGTGCCTGTCGGGACTACTACACCGGGGAGCTGTTTTTT.

In this sample, this clonotype turned up many times. The chain carries TRBV10-3 and TRBJ1-1; D ambiguous. The V gene's germline CDR1 is ENHRY and CDR2 SYGVKD. V lost 10 bases and J 6 bases, leaving 18 bases between the germline ends. The CDR3 contains 13 residues. This CDR3 reads CATNSPRGAEAFF. CDR3 DNA sequence: TGTGCCACAAACTCACCGCGAGGAGCTGAAGCTTTCTTT.

This clonotype was counted ten times or more. The chain recombines TRBV6-1 with TRBJ1-3; D is possibly TRBD1 (5 bases). This CDR3 region has 16 residues. Trimming shortened V by 6 bases and J by 0 bases, and 15 bases separated the two germline ends. Germline-derived CDR1 and CDR2 are MNHNS and SASEGT. The CDR3 coding sequence is TGTGCCAGCAGACCCCGGAGGGGATTCTCTGGAAACACCATATATTTT. This gives the protein CASRPRRGFSGNTIYF.

This sequence joins TRBV3-1 and TRBJ2-3; TRBD2 might be the D (5 bases). CDR3 size: 13 residues. V was cut by 1 base and J by 6 bases, with 8 bases left in between. Germline V gives CDR1 LGHDT, CDR2 YNNKEL (reference sequence). The CDR3 spells CASSQAGSDTQYF. In DNA form, the CDR3 reads TGTGCCAGCAGCCAAGCGGGGTCGGATACGCAGTATTTT.

The chain couples TRBV5-5 to TRBJ2-1, with D possibly being TRBD2 (5 bases). This CDR3 has 15 amino acids. V shed 0 bases and J shed 9 bases, with 16 bases lying between them. Germline V gene data show CDR1 as SGHKS and CDR2 as YYEKEE (reference sequence). CDR3 sequence: CASSLVRGTYFEQFF. CDR3 coding DNA: TGTGCCAGCAGCTTGGTCCGGGGAACCTACTTTGAGCAGTTCTTC.

This clonotype was detected many times. A much larger clone is a single base away; this may be a read error. The CDR3 DNA sequence: TGTGCCAGCAGTCAGCCCTACGAGCAGTACTTC. This encodes CASSQPYEQYF. The chain is built from TRBV6-1 and TRBJ2-7, with D hard to call. This CDR3 region has 11 residues. Trimming removed 5 bases at V and 2 bases at J, with 4 bases between. Germline-derived CDR1 and CDR2 are MNHNS and SASEGT.

This clonotype was found many times. The chain combines TRBV29-1 with TRBJ2-3, with 8 bases fitting TRBD2. This CDR3 contains 15 residues. CDR1 is SQVTM and CDR2 is ANQGSEA in the germline V gene. J lost 4 bases, V lost 1 base, and 7 bases had no gene match. This CDR3 reads CSVEVLAGFADTQYF. In DNA form, the CDR3 reads TGCAGCGTTGAAGTTTTAGCGGGATTTGCAGATACGCAGTATTTT.

This clonotype was detected many times. Being one base from a much bigger clone, this may be a read error. The chain uses TRBV11-2 and TRBJ2-2, with 8 bases aligning to TRBD1. J was trimmed by 4 bases and V by 3 bases; bases with no gene match: 4. Germline assignment: CDR1 SGHAT and CDR2 FQNNGV. The CDR3 runs 15 residues. This CDR3 reads CASSLTGVTTGELFF. CDR3 nucleotide sequence: TGTGCCAGCAGCTTGACAGGGGTAACCACCGGGGAGCTGTTTTTT.

V gene TRBV7-2 combines with J gene TRBJ2-7, with TRBD1 as a possible D gene (5 bases). The germline V gene has CDR1 SGHTA and CDR2 FQGNSA. V lost 2 bases, J lost 1 base, and 9 bases lay in between. The CDR3 length is 14 residues. DNA of the CDR3: TGTGCCAGCAGCTTATCTCCAGGGTCCTACGAGCAGTACTTC. Its protein is CASSLSPGSYEQYF.